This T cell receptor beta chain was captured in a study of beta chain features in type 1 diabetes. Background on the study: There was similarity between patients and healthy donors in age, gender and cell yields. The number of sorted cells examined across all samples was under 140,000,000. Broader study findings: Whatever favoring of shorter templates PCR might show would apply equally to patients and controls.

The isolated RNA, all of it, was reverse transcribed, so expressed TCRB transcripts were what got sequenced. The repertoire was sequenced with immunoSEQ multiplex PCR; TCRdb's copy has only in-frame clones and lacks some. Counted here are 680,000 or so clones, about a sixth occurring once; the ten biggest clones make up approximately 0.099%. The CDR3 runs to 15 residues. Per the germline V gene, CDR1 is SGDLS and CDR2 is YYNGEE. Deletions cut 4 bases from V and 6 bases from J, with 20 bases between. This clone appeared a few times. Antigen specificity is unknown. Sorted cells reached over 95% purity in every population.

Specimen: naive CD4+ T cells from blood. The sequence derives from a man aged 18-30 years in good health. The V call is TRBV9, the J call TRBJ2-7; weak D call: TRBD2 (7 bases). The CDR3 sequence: CASSHRTGGHAEQYF. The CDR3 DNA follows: TGTGCCAGCAGCCATCGGACGGGGGGACACGCCGAGCAGTACTTC.